This TCR beta chain was recovered during a study of blood T cell repertoires in COVID-19. As processed by the authors: It was from reference gene primer amplification that nucleated cell counts were estimated. Assay used: immunoSEQ multiplex PCR; TCRdb lists only in-frame clones, some missing. V and J calls and clone size are copied from that table; D and trimming were computed from the DNA. The sample holds 140,000 to 150,000 clones, around 87% seen once. This clone showed up just once. Germline V gene data show CDR1 as SGHRS and CDR2 as YFSETQ. The CDR3 consists of 13 residues. Trimming shortened V by 5 bases and J by 4 bases, and 9 bases separated the two germline ends.

V and J are TRBV5-1 and TRBJ1-4; tentatively, D is TRBD1 (6 bases). The source material was peripheral blood. This sequence originates from a woman in her fifties or sixties with active COVID-19. The CDR3 here is CASRRTVNEKLFF. As DNA, the CDR3 is TGCGCCAGCAGGAGGACAGTTAATGAAAAACTGTTTTTT.